A single sample gave rise to the 6 T cell receptor beta chains below, sequenced in a study of blood T cell repertoires in COVID-19. Some clones are missing from TCRdb's copy, which holds only in-frame ones; the method was immunoSEQ multiplex PCR. The sample consists of more than 25,000 clones, 87% of them appearing once. Specimen: peripheral blood. These TCRs come from a man in his sixties with active COVID-19.

The rearrangement links TRBV11-3 to TRBJ1-1; D uncertain. The CDR3 runs 13 residues. V gave up 5 bases and J gave up 4 bases, with 11 bases separating them. The germline CDR1 and CDR2 sequences are SGHNT and YENEEA. The CDR3 DNA reads TGTGCCAGCAGCCCCGGAGGCGGCACTGAAGCTTTCTTT. Translation gives CASSPGGGTEAFF. Supplemented by reference TRBV11-3 and TRBJ1-1, the full variable domain reads EAGVVQSPRYKIIEKKQPVAFWCNPISGHNTLYWYLQNLGQGPELLIRYENEEAVDDSQLPKDRFSAERLKGVDSTLKIQPAELGDSAVYLCASSPGGGTEAFFGQGTRLTVV.

The genes are TRBV7-3 and TRBJ2-3; D may be TRBD1 (6 bases). Germline CDR1 and CDR2: SGHTA and FQGTGA. The V gene lost 5 bases and the J gene lost 3 bases, with 15 bases spanning the gap. There are 15 residues in the CDR3. The CDR3 spells CASSLTGWRTDTQYF. CDR3 DNA: TGTGCCAGCAGCCTCACAGGGTGGAGGACAGATACGCAGTATTTT.

The chain is built from TRBV7-9 and TRBJ2-1, with TRBD1 matching over 9 bases. The CDR3 runs 17 residues. Germline trimming cut 5 bases from V and 4 bases from J; bases unmatched to any gene: 12. Germline CDR1 and CDR2: SEHNR and FQNEAQ (reference sequence). Here the CDR3 DNA reads TGTGCCAGCAGCCCCCGGACAGGGGACCTTGTTTACAATGAGCAGTTCTTC. Amino acid sequence: CASSPRTGDLVYNEQFF.

This clone was observed once. The rearrangement joins TRBV7-6 to TRBJ2-7, with 8 nucleotides matching TRBD1. The CDR3 is made up of 16 amino acids. CDR1 and CDR2 from the germline V gene are SGHVS and FNYEAQ. V lost 7 bases and J lost 4; bases outside the gene matches: 15. The CDR3 sequence: CASTPRLTGAAYEQYF. CDR3 in DNA: TGTGCCAGCACTCCCCGGTTGACAGGGGCAGCTTACGAGCAGTACTTC.

J is TRBJ1-6 and V is TRBV7-9; a weak D match, TRBD1 (5 bases). The germline V gene has CDR1 SEHNR and CDR2 FQNEAQ (reference sequence). V was pared by 8 bases and J by 7 bases, with 18 bases between. The CDR3 spans 15 residues. CDR3 sequence: CASALGGGWNSPLHF. The CDR3 nucleotides are TGTGCCAGCGCACTCGGCGGGGGTTGGAATTCACCCCTCCACTTT.

The V gene is TRBV20-1, the J gene TRBJ1-4; D gene uncertain. CDR1 and CDR2 from the germline V gene are DFQATT and SNEGSKA (reference sequence). V was trimmed by 3 bases and J by 0 bases, leaving 8 bases between them. The CDR3 is 14 amino acids. The CDR3 DNA follows: TGCAGTGCTAGTACAGCCGCAACTAATGAAAAACTGTTTTTT. The encoded protein is CSASTAATNEKLFF.